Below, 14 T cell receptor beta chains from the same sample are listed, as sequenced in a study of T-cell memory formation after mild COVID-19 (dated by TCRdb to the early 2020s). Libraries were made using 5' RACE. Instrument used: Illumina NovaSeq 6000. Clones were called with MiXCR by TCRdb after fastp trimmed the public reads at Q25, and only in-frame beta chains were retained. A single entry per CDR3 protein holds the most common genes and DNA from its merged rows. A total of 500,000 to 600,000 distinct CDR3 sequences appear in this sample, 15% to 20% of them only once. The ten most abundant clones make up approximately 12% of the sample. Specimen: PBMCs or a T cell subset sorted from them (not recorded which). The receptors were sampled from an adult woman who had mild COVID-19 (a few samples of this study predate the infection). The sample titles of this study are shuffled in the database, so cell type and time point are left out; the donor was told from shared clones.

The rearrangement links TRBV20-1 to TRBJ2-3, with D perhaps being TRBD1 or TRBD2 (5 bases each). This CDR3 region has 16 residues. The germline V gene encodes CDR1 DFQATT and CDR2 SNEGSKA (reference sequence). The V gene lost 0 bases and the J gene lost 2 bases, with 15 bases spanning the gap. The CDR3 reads CSARDFTGRFTDTQYF. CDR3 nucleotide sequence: TGCAGTGCTAGAGATTTCACGGGGCGGTTCACAGATACGCAGTATTTT.

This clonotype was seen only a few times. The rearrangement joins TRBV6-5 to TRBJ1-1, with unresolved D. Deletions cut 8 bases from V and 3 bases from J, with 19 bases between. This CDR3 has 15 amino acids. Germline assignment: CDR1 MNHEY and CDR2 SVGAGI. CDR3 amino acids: CASHGAGVSDTEAFF. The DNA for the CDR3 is TGTGCCAGCCATGGAGCCGGGGTGTCGGACACTGAAGCTTTCTTT.

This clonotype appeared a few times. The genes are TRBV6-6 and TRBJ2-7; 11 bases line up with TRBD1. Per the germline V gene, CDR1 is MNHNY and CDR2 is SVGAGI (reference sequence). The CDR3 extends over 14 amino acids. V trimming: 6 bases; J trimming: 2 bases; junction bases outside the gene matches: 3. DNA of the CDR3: TGTGCCAGCAGAGGGACAGGGGGGACCTACGAGCAGTACTTC. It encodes CASRGTGGTYEQYF.

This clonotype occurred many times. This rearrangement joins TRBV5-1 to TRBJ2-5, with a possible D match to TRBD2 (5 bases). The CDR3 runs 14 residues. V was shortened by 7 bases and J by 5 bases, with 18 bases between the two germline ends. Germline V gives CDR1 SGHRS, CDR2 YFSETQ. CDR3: CASGRLSGTETQYF. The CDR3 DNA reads TGCGCCAGCGGGAGACTCTCCGGAACGGAGACCCAGTACTTC.

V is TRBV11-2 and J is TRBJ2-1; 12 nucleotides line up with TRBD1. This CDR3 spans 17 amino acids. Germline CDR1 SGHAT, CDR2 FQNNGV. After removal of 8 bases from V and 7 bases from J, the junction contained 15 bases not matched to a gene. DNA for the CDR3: TGTGCCAGCCTTCCCAGCTTCCGGGACAGGGGGCGTAATGAGCAGTTCTTC. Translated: CASLPSFRDRGRNEQFF.

CDR3: CASSYPTGVQETQYF. CDR3 DNA: TGTGCCAGCAGTTACCCGACAGGGGTTCAAGAGACCCAGTACTTC. The rearrangement links TRBV6-2 or TRBV6-3 to TRBJ2-5; 8 bases line up with TRBD1. This CDR3 comprises 15 residues. V shed 2 bases and J 2 bases; nucleotides not matched to a gene: 4. Germline V gives CDR1 MNHEY, CDR2 SVGEGT.

The CDR3 nucleotides are TGTGCCAGCAGCGGGACTAGCGGGGATGCTGGGGAGCTGTTTTTT. As protein: CASSGTSGDAGELFF. The chain couples TRBV11-2 to TRBJ2-2; TRBD2 agrees at 13 bases. Germline V gene data show CDR1 as SGHAT and CDR2 as FQNNGV. This CDR3 region has 15 residues. V lost 5 bases, J lost 8 bases, and 5 bases stayed unmatched.

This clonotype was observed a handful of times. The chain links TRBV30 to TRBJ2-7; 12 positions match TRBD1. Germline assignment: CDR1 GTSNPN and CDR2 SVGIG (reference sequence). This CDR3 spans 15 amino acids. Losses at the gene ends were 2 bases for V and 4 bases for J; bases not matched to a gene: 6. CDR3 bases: TGTGCCTGGAGTAAGGGACAGGGGGCTGTGTACGAGCAGTACTTC. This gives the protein CAWSKGQGAVYEQYF.

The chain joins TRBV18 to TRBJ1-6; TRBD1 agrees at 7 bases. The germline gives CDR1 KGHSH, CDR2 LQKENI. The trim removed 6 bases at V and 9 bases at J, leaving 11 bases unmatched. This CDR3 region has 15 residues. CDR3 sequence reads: CASSRQGSGSSPLHF. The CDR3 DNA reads TGTGCCAGCTCCCGACAGGGATCCGGATCTTCACCCCTCCACTTT.

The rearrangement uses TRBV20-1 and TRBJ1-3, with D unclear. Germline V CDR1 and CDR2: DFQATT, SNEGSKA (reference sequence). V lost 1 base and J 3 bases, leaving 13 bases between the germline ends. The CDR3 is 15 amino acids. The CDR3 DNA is TGCAGTGCTAGAGTATTCGGGTCAGATGGAAACACCATATATTTT. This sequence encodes CSARVFGSDGNTIYF.

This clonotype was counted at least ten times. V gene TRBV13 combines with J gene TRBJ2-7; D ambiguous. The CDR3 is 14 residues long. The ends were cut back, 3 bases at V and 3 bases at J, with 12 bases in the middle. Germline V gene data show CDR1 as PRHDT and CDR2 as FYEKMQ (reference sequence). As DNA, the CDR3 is TGTGCCAGCAGCTTTGTGGACGTGGACTACGAGCAGTACTTC. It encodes CASSFVDVDYEQYF. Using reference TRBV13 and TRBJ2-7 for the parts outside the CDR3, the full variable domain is AAGVIQSPRHLIKEKRETATLKCYPIPRHDTVYWYQQGPGQDPQFLISFYEKMQSDKGSIPDRFSAQQFSDYHSELNMSSLELGDSALYFCASSFVDVDYEQYFGPGTRLTVT.

CDR3 sequence (DNA): TGTGCCAGCAGCGTAGATGCGGGGGGGACAGATACGCAGTATTTT. Translated, it gives CASSVDAGGTDTQYF. The genes are TRBV9 and TRBJ2-3, with 9 nucleotides matching TRBD2. This CDR3 has 15 residues. CDR1 SGDLS and CDR2 YYNGEE come from the germline V gene. The junction had 2 bases not matched to a gene; V was cut back by 0 bases and J by 3 bases.

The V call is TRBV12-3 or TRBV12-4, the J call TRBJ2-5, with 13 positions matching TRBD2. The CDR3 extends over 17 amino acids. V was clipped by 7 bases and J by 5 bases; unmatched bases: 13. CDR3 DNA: TGTGCCAGCAATCTAGTGGGGACTAGCGGGGACAGGGAGACCCAGTACTTC. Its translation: CASNLVGTSGDRETQYF.

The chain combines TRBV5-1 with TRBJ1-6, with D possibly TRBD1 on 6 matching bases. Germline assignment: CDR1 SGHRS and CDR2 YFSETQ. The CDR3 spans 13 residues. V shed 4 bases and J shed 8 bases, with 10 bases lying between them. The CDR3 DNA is TGCGCCAGCAGCGCAGGGGATGATTCACCCCTCCACTTT. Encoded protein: CASSAGDDSPLHF.